This is a list of T cell receptor beta chains from one sample in a study of T cell clones after liver transplantation. This table comes from immunoSEQ multiplex PCR, and its TCRdb copy is limited to in-frame clones, with some not included. The repertoire holds around 100,000 clones, with approximately 79% as singletons. Sequences were derived from CD4+ T cells from blood, sampled approximately 43 months after liver transplant. The origin of the receptors is a human patient who received a liver transplant. Some of these T cells may belong to the graft donor. Each CDR3 is given with its conserved first and last residue. The D gene is left open where the match is weak. Rows give clone size only sometimes, using once, few, many, or a class for an expanded clone.

j_gene: TRBJ2-7
d_gene: TRBD1
abundance: -
v_gene: TRBV27
len: 15
CDR3nt: TGTGCCAGCAGTTTAAAGGGGGCCCCGTCCTACGAGCAGTACTTC
CDR3aa: CASSLKGAPSYEQYF

j_gene: TRBJ2-2
d_gene: -
abundance: -
v_gene: TRBV11-2
len: 14
CDR3nt: TGTGCCAGCACCAAGGGGGTAAACACCGGGGAGCTGTTTTTT
CDR3aa: CASTKGVNTGELFF

j_gene: TRBJ2-7
d_gene: TRBD1
abundance: -
v_gene: TRBV5-1
len: 15
CDR3nt: TGCGCCAGCAGCGCTGAAACGGGACAGGGTTACGAGCAGTACTTC
CDR3aa: CASSAETGQGYEQYF

j_gene: TRBJ2-1
d_gene: TRBD2
abundance: -
v_gene: TRBV6-5
len: 14
CDR3nt: TGTGCCAGCAGTTACGAGCGGGAGCCCAATGAGCAGTTCTTC
CDR3aa: CASSYEREPNEQFF

j_gene: TRBJ2-1
d_gene: -
abundance: -
v_gene: TRBV29-1
len: 13
CDR3nt: TGCAGCGGAGCGTTGATCTCCTACAATGAGCAGTTCTTC
CDR3aa: CSGALISYNEQFF

j_gene: TRBJ2-7
d_gene: -
abundance: -
v_gene: TRBV25-1
len: 15
CDR3nt: TGTGCCAGCAGTGGGACGTACGACACTGCCTACGAGCAGTACTTC
CDR3aa: CASSGTYDTAYEQYF

j_gene: TRBJ1-1
d_gene: -
abundance: -
v_gene: TRBV5-4
len: 15
CDR3nt: TGTGCCAGCAGCTTGGCCGGTGGGGGGAACGCTGAAGCTTTCTTT
CDR3aa: CASSLAGGGNAEAFF

j_gene: TRBJ1-5
d_gene: -
abundance: few
v_gene: TRBV13
len: 15
CDR3nt: TGTGCCAGCAGCTTAAATGGGTATGGCAATCAGCCCCAGCATTTT
CDR3aa: CASSLNGYGNQPQHF

j_gene: TRBJ2-3
d_gene: TRBD2
abundance: -
v_gene: TRBV2
len: 15
CDR3nt: TGTGCCAGCAGTAATCTAGCGGGAGGGGCAGATACGCAGTATTTT
CDR3aa: CASSNLAGGADTQYF

j_gene: TRBJ2-7
d_gene: TRBD2
abundance: -
v_gene: TRBV6-1
len: 16
CDR3nt: TGTGCCAGCAGTGAAGAACTAGCGAGCTCAATCTACGAGCAGTACTTC
CDR3aa: CASSEELASSIYEQYF

j_gene: TRBJ1-1
d_gene: -
abundance: -
v_gene: TRBV6-5
len: 14
CDR3nt: TGTGCCAGCAACTACCGGGGGAGTCGGGCTGAAGCTTTCTTT
CDR3aa: CASNYRGSRAEAFF

j_gene: TRBJ1-1
d_gene: -
abundance: -
v_gene: TRBV5-4
len: 15
CDR3nt: TGTGCCAGCAGCCCCCGGGGGGCCTTGGACACTGAAGCTTTCTTT
CDR3aa: CASSPRGALDTEAFF

j_gene: TRBJ1-1
d_gene: -
abundance: -
v_gene: TRBV11-3
len: 12
CDR3nt: TGTGCCAGCAGCTTACCGGGGCTTGAAGCTTTCTTT
CDR3aa: CASSLPGLEAFF

j_gene: TRBJ1-1
d_gene: -
abundance: -
v_gene: TRBV14
len: 15
CDR3nt: TGTGCCAGCAGCCGCCCAGGGATTGGCAGGGCTGAAGCTTTCTTT
CDR3aa: CASSRPGIGRAEAFF

j_gene: TRBJ1-3
d_gene: -
abundance: -
v_gene: TRBV5-6
len: 14
CDR3nt: TGTGCCAGCAGCTATGACAGCTCTGGAAACACCATATATTTT
CDR3aa: CASSYDSSGNTIYF

j_gene: TRBJ2-1
d_gene: TRBD2
abundance: -
v_gene: TRBV5-1
len: 18
CDR3nt: TGCGCCAGCAGCTTGGCCGCAGTAGCGGGAGGGAAATACAATGAGCAGTTCTTC
CDR3aa: CASSLAAVAGGKYNEQFF

j_gene: TRBJ1-5
d_gene: -
abundance: few
v_gene: TRBV6-1
len: 13
CDR3nt: TGTGCCAGCAGTGAAGCCAGGTCTCAGCCCCAGCATTTT
CDR3aa: CASSEARSQPQHF

j_gene: TRBJ1-3
d_gene: TRBD1
abundance: -
v_gene: TRBV9
len: 17
CDR3nt: TGTGCCAGCAGCGTAGGAGCAGGGGGGCACTCTGGAAACACCATATATTTT
CDR3aa: CASSVGAGGHSGNTIYF

j_gene: TRBJ1-5
d_gene: TRBD1
abundance: -
v_gene: TRBV19
len: 15
CDR3nt: TGTGCCAGTAGTATTTACAGGGGATTGAATCAGCCCCAGCATTTT
CDR3aa: CASSIYRGLNQPQHF

j_gene: TRBJ2-7
d_gene: -
abundance: -
v_gene: TRBV19
len: 15
CDR3nt: TGTGCCAGTAGCCCCGGGACGGACCCTCAAAACGAGCAGTACTTC
CDR3aa: CASSPGTDPQNEQYF

j_gene: TRBJ2-5
d_gene: -
abundance: -
v_gene: TRBV7-9
len: 15
CDR3nt: TGTGCCAGCAGCTTAGCGCGAGGGGCGCGGGAGACCCAGTACTTC
CDR3aa: CASSLARGARETQYF

j_gene: TRBJ1-5
d_gene: -
abundance: once
v_gene: TRBV13
len: 16
CDR3nt: TGTGCCAGCAGCTTGGGCGGGGGGCGAAGGAATCAGCCCCAGCATTTT
CDR3aa: CASSLGGGRRNQPQHF

j_gene: TRBJ1-2
d_gene: TRBD1
abundance: -
v_gene: TRBV6-4
len: 14
CDR3nt: TGTGCCAGCAGTGAGCCCGGGACAGGGGGAGGCTACACCTTC
CDR3aa: CASSEPGTGGGYTF

j_gene: TRBJ2-7
d_gene: -
abundance: -
v_gene: TRBV15
len: 14
CDR3nt: TGTGCCACCAGCAAGTTCGGACAGAACTACGAGCAGTACTTC
CDR3aa: CATSKFGQNYEQYF

j_gene: TRBJ1-2
d_gene: -
abundance: -
v_gene: TRBV28
len: 14
CDR3nt: TGTGCCAGCAGTATCCTGACAGGACTCTATGGCTACACCTTC
CDR3aa: CASSILTGLYGYTF

j_gene: TRBJ2-5
d_gene: -
abundance: -
v_gene: TRBV11-2
len: 13
CDR3nt: TGTGCCAGCAGAACAACAGGGAGGGAGACCCAGTACTTC
CDR3aa: CASRTTGRETQYF

j_gene: TRBJ2-2
d_gene: -
abundance: -
v_gene: TRBV25-1
len: 14
CDR3nt: TGTGCCAGCTGGGGCAGCACGGTAACCGGGGAGCTGTTTTTT
CDR3aa: CASWGSTVTGELFF

j_gene: TRBJ1-4
d_gene: -
abundance: -
v_gene: TRBV2
len: 14
CDR3nt: TGTGCCAGCAGTCGGTCAGGGGCTGGTGAAAAACTGTTTTTT
CDR3aa: CASSRSGAGEKLFF

j_gene: TRBJ1-4
d_gene: -
abundance: -
v_gene: TRBV29-1
len: 13
CDR3nt: TGCAGCGTTCAGTTCAGTCACGGGGGAAAACTGTTTTTT
CDR3aa: CSVQFSHGGKLFF

j_gene: TRBJ2-1
d_gene: -
abundance: -
v_gene: TRBV6-1
len: 15
CDR3nt: TGTGCCAGCAGAGGGGGACAACTAAGAGGCGATGAGCAGTTCTTC
CDR3aa: CASRGGQLRGDEQFF

j_gene: TRBJ2-7
d_gene: -
abundance: few
v_gene: TRBV2
len: 16
CDR3nt: TGTGCCAGCAGTGAAGGGGGCGGGACACGTTCCTACGAGCAGTACTTC
CDR3aa: CASSEGGGTRSYEQYF

j_gene: TRBJ2-5
d_gene: TRBD1
abundance: -
v_gene: TRBV10-3
len: 15
CDR3nt: TGTGCCATCAGCGATACCGGGACAGGGAGGGAGACCCAGTACTTC
CDR3aa: CAISDTGTGRETQYF

j_gene: TRBJ1-3
d_gene: -
abundance: -
v_gene: TRBV13
len: 13
CDR3nt: TGTGCCAGCAGTATCAGTTCTGGAAACACCATATATTTT
CDR3aa: CASSISSGNTIYF

j_gene: TRBJ2-1
d_gene: TRBD2
abundance: -
v_gene: TRBV11-2
len: 14
CDR3nt: TGTGCCAGCCGCCTAGCGGGGAACTACAATGAGCAGTTCTTC
CDR3aa: CASRLAGNYNEQFF

j_gene: TRBJ1-3
d_gene: -
abundance: -
v_gene: TRBV25-1
len: 16
CDR3nt: TGTGCCAGCAGTGAAGGGGGCCCGCGACAGGCAAACACCATATATTTT
CDR3aa: CASSEGGPRQANTIYF

j_gene: TRBJ1-2
d_gene: TRBD1
abundance: -
v_gene: TRBV6-5
len: 14
CDR3nt: TGTGCCAGCAGCACTAACAGGGGAGGCTATGGCTACACCTTC
CDR3aa: CASSTNRGGYGYTF

j_gene: TRBJ2-7
d_gene: TRBD2
abundance: -
v_gene: TRBV5-5
len: 15
CDR3nt: TGTGCCAGCAGCTTGTGGCTAGCGGAAACCTACGAGCAGTACTTC
CDR3aa: CASSLWLAETYEQYF

j_gene: TRBJ2-1
d_gene: -
abundance: -
v_gene: TRBV18
len: 14
CDR3nt: TGTGCCAGCTCACCACCGGGACTGGGCAATGAGCAGTTCTTC
CDR3aa: CASSPPGLGNEQFF

j_gene: TRBJ2-2
d_gene: -
abundance: -
v_gene: TRBV27
len: 16
CDR3nt: TGTGCCAGCAGTTTAGAATGGATAGCGAACACCGGGGAGCTGTTTTTT
CDR3aa: CASSLEWIANTGELFF

j_gene: TRBJ1-1
d_gene: -
abundance: -
v_gene: TRBV6-1
len: 11
CDR3nt: TGTGCCAGCCGAGGGAATACTGAAGCTTTCTTT
CDR3aa: CASRGNTEAFF

j_gene: TRBJ1-1
d_gene: -
abundance: -
v_gene: TRBV7-8
len: 16
CDR3nt: TGTGCCAGCAGCTTAGCCTCAGGGTGGGGGAACACTGAAGCTTTCTTT
CDR3aa: CASSLASGWGNTEAFF

j_gene: TRBJ1-1
d_gene: TRBD1
abundance: -
v_gene: TRBV5-6
len: 16
CDR3nt: TGTGCCAGCAGCTTGGTCGCTCCGGACAGGGGGACTGAAGCTTTCTTT
CDR3aa: CASSLVAPDRGTEAFF